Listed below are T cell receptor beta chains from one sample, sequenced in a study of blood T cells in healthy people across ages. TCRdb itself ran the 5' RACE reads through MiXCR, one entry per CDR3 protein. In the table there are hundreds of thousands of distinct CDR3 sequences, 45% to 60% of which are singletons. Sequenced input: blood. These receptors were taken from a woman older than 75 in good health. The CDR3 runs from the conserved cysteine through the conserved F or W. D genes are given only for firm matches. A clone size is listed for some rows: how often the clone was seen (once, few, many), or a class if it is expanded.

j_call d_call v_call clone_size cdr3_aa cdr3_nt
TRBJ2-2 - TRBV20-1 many CSARDPVVNTGELFF TGCAGTGCTAGAGACCCCGTGGTCAACACCGGGGAGCTGTTTTTT
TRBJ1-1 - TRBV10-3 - CAISESKQKGRTEAFF TGTGCCATCAGTGAGTCAAAACAGAAGGGGCGGACTGAAGCTTTCTTT
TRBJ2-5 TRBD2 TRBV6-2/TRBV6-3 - CASSLGLAGIITKETQYF TGTGCCAGCAGTCTGGGACTAGCGGGAATCATTACTAAGGAGACCCAGTACTTC
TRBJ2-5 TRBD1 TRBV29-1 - CSDTIVGTGETQYF TGCAGCGACACTATTGTCGGGACAGGAGAGACCCAGTACTTC
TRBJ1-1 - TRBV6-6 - CASSYSDSLAEAFF TGTGCCAGCAGTTACTCGGACTCTCTGGCTGAAGCTTTCTTT
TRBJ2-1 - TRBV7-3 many CASSLWGTQNEQFF TGTGCCAGCAGCTTATGGGGGACTCAAAATGAGCAGTTCTTC
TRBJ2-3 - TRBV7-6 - CASSLKQITDAQYF TGTGCCAGCAGCTTAAAGCAGATCACAGATGCGCAGTATTTT
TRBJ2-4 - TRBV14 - CASSQGLQRIQYF TGTGCCAGCAGCCAAGGACTTCAGCGCATTCAGTACTTC
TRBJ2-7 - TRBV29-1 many CSVRRPETGYYEQYF TGCAGCGTCCGCAGACCAGAAACAGGATACTACGAGCAGTACTTC
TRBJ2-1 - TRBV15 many CATSRVRLAPTMSLINEQFF TGTGCCACCAGCAGAGTTAGGTTAGCTCCTACAATGAGTCTTATCAATGAGCAGTTCTTC
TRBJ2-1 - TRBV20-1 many CSAGWQGRYNEQFF TGCAGTGCGGGTTGGCAGGGTCGCTACAATGAGCAGTTCTTC
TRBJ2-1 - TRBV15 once CATRDSSYNEQFF TGTGCCACTCGGGACTCCTCCTACAATGAGCAGTTCTTC
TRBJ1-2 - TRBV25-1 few CASSEAGREGYGYTF TGTGCCAGCAGTGAAGCGGGGAGGGAAGGGTATGGCTACACCTTC
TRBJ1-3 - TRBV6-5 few CASSLTVAHSGNTIYF TGTGCCAGCAGTCTGACAGTGGCTCACTCTGGAAACACCATATATTTT
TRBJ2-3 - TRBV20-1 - CSARAEKGLRQGDTQYF TGCAGTGCTCGTGCCGAAAAGGGACTCCGCCAAGGGGATACGCAGTATTTT
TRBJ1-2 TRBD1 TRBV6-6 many CASSYRTGFYGYTF TGTGCCAGCAGTTACCGGACAGGGTTCTATGGCTACACCTTC
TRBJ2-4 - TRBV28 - CASSLLRNRAKNIQYF TGTGCCAGCAGTTTGCTTAGGAATAGAGCCAAAAACATTCAGTACTTC
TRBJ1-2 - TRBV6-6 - CASMHGQQINYGYTF TGTGCCAGCATGCATGGACAGCAGATCAACTATGGCTACACCTTC
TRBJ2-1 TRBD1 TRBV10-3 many CATSTGVDEQFF TGTGCCACCTCGACAGGGGTCGATGAGCAGTTCTTC
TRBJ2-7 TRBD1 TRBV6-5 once CASSYSNLGGYERYF TGTGCCAGCAGTTACTCGAATCTAGGGGGCTACGAACGGTACTTC
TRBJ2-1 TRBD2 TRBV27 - CAGSPLQTKRGDEQFF TGTGCCGGCAGTCCCCTGCAAACGAAGCGGGGGGATGAGCAGTTCTTC
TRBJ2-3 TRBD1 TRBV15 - CATSREGQSTDTQYF TGTGCCACCAGCAGAGAGGGACAGAGCACAGATACGCAGTATTTT
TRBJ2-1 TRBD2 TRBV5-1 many CASSWVAGRNEQFF TGCGCCAGCAGCTGGGTAGCGGGCCGGAATGAGCAGTTCTTC
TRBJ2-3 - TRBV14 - CASSQDFRGASKSDTQYF TGTGCCAGCAGCCAAGATTTTCGGGGGGCGAGCAAGTCAGATACGCAGTATTTT
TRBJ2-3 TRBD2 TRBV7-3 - CASSLGSRGIRADTQYF TGTGCCAGCAGCTTAGGATCGCGGGGGATTCGGGCAGATACGCAGTATTTT
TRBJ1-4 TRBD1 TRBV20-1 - CSARDHRGQGEKLFF TGCAGTGCTAGAGACCACAGGGGGCAGGGTGAAAAACTGTTTTTT
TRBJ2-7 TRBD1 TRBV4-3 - CASSPTGQGAYEQYF TGCGCCAGCAGCCCTACCGGACAGGGGGCTTACGAGCAGTACTTC
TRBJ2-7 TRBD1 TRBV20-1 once CSARIVGTETYEQYF TGCAGTGCTAGGATTGTGGGGACAGAGACCTACGAGCAGTACTTC
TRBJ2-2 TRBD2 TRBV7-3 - CASSLLAGVGELFF TGTGCCAGCAGCTTACTAGCGGGAGTAGGCGAGCTGTTTTTT
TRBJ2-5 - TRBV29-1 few CSASLGPPETQYF TGCAGCGCTTCTCTCGGCCCGCCAGAGACCCAGTACTTC
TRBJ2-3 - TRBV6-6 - CASSYSRDSSTDTQYF TGTGCCAGCAGTTACTCGCGGGACTCTTCCACAGATACGCAGTATTTT
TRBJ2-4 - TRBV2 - CASMGGDLAKNIQYF TGTGCCAGCATGGGAGGAGACCTAGCCAAAAACATTCAGTACTTC
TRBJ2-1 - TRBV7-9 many CASEIFGATYNEQFF TGTGCCAGCGAGATATTCGGGGCGACCTACAATGAGCAGTTCTTC
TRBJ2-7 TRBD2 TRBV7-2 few CASSSSGMEDEQYF TGTGCCAGCAGCTCTAGCGGGATGGAGGACGAGCAGTACTTC
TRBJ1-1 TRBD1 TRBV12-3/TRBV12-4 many CASSLQGGTTEAFF TGTGCCAGCAGTTTGCAGGGGGGGACCACTGAAGCTTTCTTT
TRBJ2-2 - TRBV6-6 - CASRSYDTGELFF TGTGCCAGCCGTAGTTACGACACCGGGGAGCTGTTTTTT
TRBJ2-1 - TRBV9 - CASSKVGLSSYNEQFF TGTGCCAGCAGCAAGGTGGGACTCAGCTCCTACAATGAGCAGTTCTTC
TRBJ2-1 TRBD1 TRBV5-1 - CASSLIGTGVSEQFF TGCGCCAGCAGCTTGATAGGGACAGGGGTGAGTGAGCAGTTCTTC
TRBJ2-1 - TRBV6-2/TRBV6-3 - CASSYLAEGVNNEQFF TGTGCCAGCAGTTACCTAGCGGAGGGGGTCAACAATGAGCAGTTCTTC
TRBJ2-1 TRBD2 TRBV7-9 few CARAGGNEQFF TGTGCCAGGGCGGGAGGCAATGAGCAGTTCTTC
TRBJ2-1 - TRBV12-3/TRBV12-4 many CASSLGGRPLDNEQFF TGTGCCAGCAGTTTAGGAGGCAGGCCCCTAGACAATGAGCAGTTCTTC
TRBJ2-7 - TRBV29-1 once CSVVWGTRWSYEQYF TGCAGCGTTGTATGGGGCACAAGGTGGTCCTACGAGCAGTACTTC
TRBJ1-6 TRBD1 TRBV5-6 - CASSPTGGLNSPLHF TGTGCCAGCAGCCCCACAGGGGGCTTAAATTCACCCCTCCACTTT
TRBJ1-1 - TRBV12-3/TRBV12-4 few CASSRGPEAFF TGTGCCAGCAGCCGGGGTCCTGAAGCTTTCTTT
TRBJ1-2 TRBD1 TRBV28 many CASSQDRGLYGYTF TGTGCCAGCAGCCAGGACAGGGGCCTCTATGGCTACACCTTC
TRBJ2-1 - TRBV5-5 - CATRGTQGTNRANHEQFF TGTGCCACCCGTGGAACCCAGGGGACGAACAGAGCGAACCATGAGCAGTTCTTC